This T cell receptor beta chain was captured by sequencing in a study of T cell responses to AZD1222 COVID-19 vaccine. Analysis merged second doses at about 4 or about 12 weeks. The CDR3 spans 15 residues. Germline CDR1 is SGDLS and CDR2 is YYNGEE. V shed 5 bases, J shed 6 bases, and the junction held 10 bases outside the gene matches. As to this clone: Antigen specificity is unknown.

Assay used: immunoSEQ multiplex PCR; TCRdb lists only in-frame clones, some missing. Counted here are about 84,000 clones, around 85% occurring once; the ten biggest clones make up over 10%. Study-wide points: Just a handful of AZD1222 recipients tested seropositive at baseline. It should be noted that donors were predominantly white British and more often female, and clonal diversity was possibly underestimated.

The receptor comes from an adult who received the AZD1222 COVID-19 vaccine. Material: peripheral blood, obtained 28 days after the second AZD1222 dose. V and J are TRBV9 and TRBJ2-3; 9 bases agree with TRBD2. Here the CDR3 DNA reads TGTGCCAGCAGTGCCGGGACTAGCCCCTCGGATACGCAGTATTTT. Its protein product is CASSAGTSPSDTQYF.